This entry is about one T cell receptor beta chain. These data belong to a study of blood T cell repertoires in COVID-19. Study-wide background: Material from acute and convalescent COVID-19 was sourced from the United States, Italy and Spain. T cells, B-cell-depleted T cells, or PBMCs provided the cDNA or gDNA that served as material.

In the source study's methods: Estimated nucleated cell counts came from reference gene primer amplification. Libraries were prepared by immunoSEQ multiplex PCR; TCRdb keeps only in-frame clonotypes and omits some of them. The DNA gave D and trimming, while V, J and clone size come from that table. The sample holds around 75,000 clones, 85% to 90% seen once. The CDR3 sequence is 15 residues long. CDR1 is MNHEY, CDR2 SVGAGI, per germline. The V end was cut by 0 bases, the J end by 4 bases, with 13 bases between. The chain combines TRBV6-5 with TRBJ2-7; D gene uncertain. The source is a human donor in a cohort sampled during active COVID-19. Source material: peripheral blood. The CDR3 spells CASSYSIETDYEQYF. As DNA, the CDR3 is TGTGCCAGCAGTTACTCGATAGAGACTGATTACGAGCAGTACTTC.